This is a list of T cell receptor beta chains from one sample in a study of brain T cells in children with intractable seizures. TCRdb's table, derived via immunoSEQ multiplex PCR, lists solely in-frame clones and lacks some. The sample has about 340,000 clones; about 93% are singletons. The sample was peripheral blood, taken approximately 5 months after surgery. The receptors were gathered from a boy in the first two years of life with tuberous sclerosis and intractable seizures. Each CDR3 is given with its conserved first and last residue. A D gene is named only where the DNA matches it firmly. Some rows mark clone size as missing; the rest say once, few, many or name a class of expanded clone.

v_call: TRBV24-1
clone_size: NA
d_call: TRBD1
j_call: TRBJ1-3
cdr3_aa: CATSDLDRAGNTIYF
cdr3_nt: TGTGCCACCAGTGACCTTGACAGGGCTGGAAACACCATATATTTT

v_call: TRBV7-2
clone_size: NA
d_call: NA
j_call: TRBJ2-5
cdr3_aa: CASSLQETQYF
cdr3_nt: TGTGCCAGCAGCTTACAAGAGACCCAGTACTTC

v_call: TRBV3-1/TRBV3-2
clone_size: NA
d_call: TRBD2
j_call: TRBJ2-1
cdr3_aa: CASSQKTSGSYNEQFF
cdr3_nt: TGTGCCAGCAGCCAAAAGACTAGCGGGAGCTACAATGAGCAGTTCTTC

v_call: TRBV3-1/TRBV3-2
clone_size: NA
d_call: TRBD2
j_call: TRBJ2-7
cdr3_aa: CASSQASGVGYYEQYF
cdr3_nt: TGTGCCAGCAGCCAAGCGAGCGGGGTCGGGTACTACGAGCAGTACTTC

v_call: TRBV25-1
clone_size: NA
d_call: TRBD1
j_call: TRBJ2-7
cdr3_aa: CASSEFLGTGTAYEQYF
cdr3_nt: TGTGCCAGCAGTGAATTTTTGGGGACAGGGACAGCCTACGAGCAGTACTTC

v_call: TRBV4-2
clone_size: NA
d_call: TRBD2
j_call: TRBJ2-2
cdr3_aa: CASSQDTLAGGLITNTGELFF
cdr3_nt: TGTGCCAGCAGTCAAGACACCCTAGCGGGGGGGCTAATAACGAACACCGGGGAGCTGTTTTTT

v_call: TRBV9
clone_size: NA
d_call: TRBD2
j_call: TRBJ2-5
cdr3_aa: CASSAGGGAFETQYF
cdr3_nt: TGTGCCAGCAGCGCTGGCGGGGGGGCCTTTGAGACCCAGTACTTC

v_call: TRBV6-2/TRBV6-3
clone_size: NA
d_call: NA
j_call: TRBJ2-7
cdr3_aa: CASSYTDWNSYEQYF
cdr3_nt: TGTGCCAGCAGTTACACGGACTGGAACTCCTACGAGCAGTACTTC

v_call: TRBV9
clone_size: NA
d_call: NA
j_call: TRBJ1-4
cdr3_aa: CASRETDSTNEKLFF
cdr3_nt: TGTGCCAGCAGGGAAACAGACTCAACTAATGAAAAACTGTTTTTT

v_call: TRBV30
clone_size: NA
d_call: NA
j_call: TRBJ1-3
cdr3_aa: CAWSVTALAGNTIYF
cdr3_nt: TGTGCCTGGAGTGTCACAGCTCTAGCTGGAAACACCATATATTTT

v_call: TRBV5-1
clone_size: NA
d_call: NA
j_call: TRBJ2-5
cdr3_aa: CASSLGGPVETQYF
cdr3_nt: TGCGCCAGCAGCTTGGGGGGGCCCGTAGAGACCCAGTACTTC

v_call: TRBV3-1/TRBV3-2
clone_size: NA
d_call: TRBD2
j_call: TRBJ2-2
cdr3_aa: CASSQVGLAGGHTGELFF
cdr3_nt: TGTGCCAGCAGCCAAGTGGGACTAGCGGGGGGGCACACCGGGGAGCTGTTTTTT

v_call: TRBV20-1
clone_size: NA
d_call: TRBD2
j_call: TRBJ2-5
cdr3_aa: CSASSGGLQETQYF
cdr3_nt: TGCAGTGCTAGTAGCGGGGGACTTCAAGAGACCCAGTACTTC

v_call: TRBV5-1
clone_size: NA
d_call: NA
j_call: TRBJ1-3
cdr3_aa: CASSPTGGGIAGNTIYF
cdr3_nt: TGCGCCAGCAGCCCCACCGGGGGGGGGATTGCTGGAAACACCATATATTTT

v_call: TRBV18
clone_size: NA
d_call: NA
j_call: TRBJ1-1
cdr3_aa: CASSPTGPSNTEAFF
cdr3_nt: TGTGCCAGCTCACCCACCGGACCCTCGAACACTGAAGCTTTCTTT

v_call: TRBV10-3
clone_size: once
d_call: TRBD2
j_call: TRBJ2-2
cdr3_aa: CAISVSGGNTGELFF
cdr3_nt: TGTGCCATCAGTGTTTCGGGAGGGAACACCGGGGAGCTGTTTTTT

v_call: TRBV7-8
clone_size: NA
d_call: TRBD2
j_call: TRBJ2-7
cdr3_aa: CASSSLAGHSYEQYF
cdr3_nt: TGTGCCAGCAGCTCTCTAGCGGGGCACTCCTACGAGCAGTACTTC

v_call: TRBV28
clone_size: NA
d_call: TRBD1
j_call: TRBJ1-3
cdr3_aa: CASSYGQGIGNTIYF
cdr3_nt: TGTGCCAGCAGCTACGGACAGGGAATCGGAAACACCATATATTTT

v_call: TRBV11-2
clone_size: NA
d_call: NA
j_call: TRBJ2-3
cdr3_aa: CASRSIASGDDTQYF
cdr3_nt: TGTGCCAGCAGATCAATAGCGTCCGGGGATGATACGCAGTATTTT

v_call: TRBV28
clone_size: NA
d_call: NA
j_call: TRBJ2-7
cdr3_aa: CASVEWTGSYEQYF
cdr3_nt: TGTGCCAGCGTCGAGTGGACGGGATCCTACGAGCAGTACTTC

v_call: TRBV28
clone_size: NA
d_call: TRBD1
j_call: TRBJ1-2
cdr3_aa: CASSPDRSQGTF
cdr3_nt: TGTGCCAGCAGTCCGGACAGGTCCCAGGGCACCTTC

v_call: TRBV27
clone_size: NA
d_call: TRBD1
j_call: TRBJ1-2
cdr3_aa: CASSSGTGVNGYTF
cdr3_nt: TGTGCCAGCAGTTCTGGGACAGGGGTAAACGGCTACACCTTC

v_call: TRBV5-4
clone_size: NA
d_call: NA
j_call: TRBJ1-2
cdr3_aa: CASSLGTTGGYTF
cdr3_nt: TGTGCCAGCAGCTTGGGCACCACGGGGGGCTACACCTTC

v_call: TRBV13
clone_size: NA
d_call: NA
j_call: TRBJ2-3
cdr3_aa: CASSLNNLAGEYF
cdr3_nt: TGTGCCAGCAGCTTAAATAACCTGGCCGGGGAGTATTTT

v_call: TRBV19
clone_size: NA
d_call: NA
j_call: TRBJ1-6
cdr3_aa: CASTPGTWTNSPLHF
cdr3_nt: TGTGCCAGTACCCCCGGGACATGGACTAATTCACCCCTCCACTTT

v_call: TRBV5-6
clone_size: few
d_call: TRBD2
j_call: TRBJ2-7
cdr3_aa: CASSLILAGGLNYEQYF
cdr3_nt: TGTGCCAGCAGCTTGATCCTAGCGGGGGGACTGAACTACGAGCAGTACTTC

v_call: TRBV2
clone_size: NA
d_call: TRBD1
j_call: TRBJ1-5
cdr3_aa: CASSVGDSLNQPQHF
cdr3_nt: TGTGCCAGCAGTGTCGGGGACAGTCTAAATCAGCCCCAGCATTTT

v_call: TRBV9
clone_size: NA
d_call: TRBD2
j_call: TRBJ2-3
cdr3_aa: CASSVAAGGRTDTQYF
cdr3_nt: TGTGCCAGCAGCGTAGCTGCGGGGGGGCGGACAGATACGCAGTATTTT

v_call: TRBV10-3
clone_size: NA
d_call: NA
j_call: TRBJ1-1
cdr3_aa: CAINRDTGTEAFF
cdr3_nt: TGTGCCATCAATAGGGACACTGGAACTGAAGCTTTCTTT

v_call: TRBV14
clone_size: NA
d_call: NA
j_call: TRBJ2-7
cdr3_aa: CASSPTMGDEQYF
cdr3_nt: TGTGCCAGCAGCCCCACGATGGGGGACGAGCAGTACTTC

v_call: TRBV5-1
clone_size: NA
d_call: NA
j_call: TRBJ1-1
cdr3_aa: CASSLAGGITEAFF
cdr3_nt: TGCGCCAGCAGCTTGGCCGGGGGAATCACTGAAGCTTTCTTT

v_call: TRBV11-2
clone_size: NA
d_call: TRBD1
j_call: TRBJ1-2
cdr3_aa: CASSLPGQGYGYTF
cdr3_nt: TGTGCCAGCAGCTTACCGGGACAGGGCTATGGCTACACCTTC